The source of this T cell receptor beta chain is a study of early T cells in non-severe SARS-CoV-2 infection. Background on the study: From unsorted whole blood, bulk RNA was sequenced, and the chains remained unpaired.

This clonotype has a handful of counts. Looked up from germline, CDR1 is SGHVS and CDR2 is FQNEAQ. Deletions cut 0 bases from V and 5 bases from J, with 11 bases between. The CDR3 extends over 15 amino acids. A single record per CDR3 protein comes from TCRdb applying MiXCR to the 5' RACE reads. The repertoire includes tens of thousands of distinct CDR3 sequences, more than 4.5% of them detected once, and about 7% sits in the top ten. This chain links TRBV7-8 with TRBJ1-5; no firm D call. The sequenced sample was whole blood. The sequence derives from an adult who was a healthcare worker with PCR-confirmed SARS-CoV-2 infection or an uninfected control (not recorded which). CDR3 DNA sequence: TGTGCCAGCAGCTTAGCGCTGGAGGAGGATCAGCCCCAGCATTTT. Its protein is CASSLALEEDQPQHF.